Detailed here is one T cell receptor beta chain. The CDR3 runs 13 residues. Germline loops: CDR1 LNHDA, CDR2 SQIVND (reference sequence). V was shortened by 3 bases and J by 8 bases, with 10 bases between the two germline ends. Profiling relied on immunoSEQ multiplex PCR, and the TCRdb table lists in-frame clones only, not all of them. The sample consists of about 120,000 clones, more than 80% of them appearing once. The data are from a study of blood T cell repertoires in COVID-19. Overall study context: Sources were T cells, B-cell-depleted T cells, or PBMCs; the material itself was cDNA or gDNA.

The rearrangement uses TRBV19 and TRBJ1-4, with D possibly TRBD1 on 6 matching bases. The source of this sequence is a man aged 40-49 years with acute or convalescent COVID-19. The source material was peripheral blood. The CDR3, as DNA: TGTGCCAGTAGTATTACAGGGCTCGAAAAACTGTTTTTT. Its translation is CASSITGLEKLFF.